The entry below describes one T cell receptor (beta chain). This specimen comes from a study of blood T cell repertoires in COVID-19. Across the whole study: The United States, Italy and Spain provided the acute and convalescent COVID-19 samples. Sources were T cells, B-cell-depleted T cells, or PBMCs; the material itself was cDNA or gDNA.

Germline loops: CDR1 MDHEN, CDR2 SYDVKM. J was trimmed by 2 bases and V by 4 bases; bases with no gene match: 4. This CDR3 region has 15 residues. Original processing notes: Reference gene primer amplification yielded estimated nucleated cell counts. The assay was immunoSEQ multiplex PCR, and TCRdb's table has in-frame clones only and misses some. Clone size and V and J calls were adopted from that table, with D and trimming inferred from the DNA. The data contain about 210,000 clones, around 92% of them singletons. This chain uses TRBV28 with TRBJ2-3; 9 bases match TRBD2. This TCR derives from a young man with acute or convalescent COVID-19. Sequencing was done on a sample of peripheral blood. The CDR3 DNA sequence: TGTGCCAGCAGTTATGCTAGCGGGAACACAGATACGCAGTATTTT. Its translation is CASSYASGNTDTQYF. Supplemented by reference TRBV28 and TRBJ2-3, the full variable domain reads DVKVTQSSRYLVKRTGEKVFLECVQDMDHENMFWYRQDPGLGLRLIYFSYDVKMKEKGDIPEGYSVSREKKERFSLILESASTNQTSMYLCASSYASGNTDTQYFGPGTRLTVL.